Each of the 19 T cell receptor beta chains below was sequenced from the same sample in a study of T cells in Graves' hyperthyroidism and ophthalmopathy (dated by TCRdb to between 2017 and 2020). Preparation of the library involved multiplex PCR. TCRdb names Illumina HiSeq 2000 as the instrument used. The TCR beta CDR3 regions were amplified from RNA transcripts. The TCR CDR3 was subjected to a first round of RT-PCR using the HTBI primer set and the Qiagen OneStep RT-PCR kit. TCRdb reprocessing: public reads trimmed at Q25 with fastp, clones called with MiXCR, in-frame beta chains kept. For every CDR3 protein sequence, its rows merge into one entry that carries the most common genes and DNA. This sample has roughly 400,000 distinct CDR3 sequences in its table, and around 16% of those were observed once. Clones ranked in the top ten supply around 30% of the sample. Sequenced: blood. These receptors originate from a woman aged 18 to 35 with Graves' hyperthyroidism that later progressed to Graves' ophthalmopathy.

The table lists this clonotype with a few counts. The rearrangement joins TRBV5-1 to TRBJ2-7; D is possibly TRBD2 (5 bases). The CDR3 covers 15 residues. V lost 3 bases, J lost 2 bases, and 15 bases lay in between. CDR1 and CDR2 from the germline V gene are SGHRS and YFSETQ. The CDR3 DNA is TGCGCCAGCAGCTCCTACATCGGGGTCACCTACGAGCAGTACTTC. Amino acid sequence: CASSSYIGVTYEQYF.

This chain uses TRBV29-1 with TRBJ1-3; 9 bases fit TRBD1. The CDR3 sequence is 16 residues long. The junction had 11 bases not matched to a gene; V was cut back by 4 bases and J by 4 bases. Germline loops: CDR1 SQVTM, CDR2 ANQGSEA. The CDR3 spells CSVGGWRQGVGNTIYF. In DNA form, the CDR3 reads TGCAGCGTTGGGGGCTGGAGACAGGGGGTAGGAAACACCATATATTTT.

V usage is TRBV4-2 and J usage is TRBJ2-1; weak D call: TRBD2 (8 bases). V was shortened by 3 bases and J by 8 bases, with 20 bases between the two germline ends. Per germline, CDR1 LGHNA and CDR2 YNFKEQ. This CDR3 contains 16 residues. CDR3 protein: CASSHSTGDGGDEQFF. The CDR3 region has the DNA TGTGCCAGCAGCCATTCTACAGGGGACGGGGGGGATGAGCAGTTCTTC.

This clonotype was seen at least ten times. The chain couples TRBV3-1 to TRBJ2-2; 10 bases are shared with TRBD2. The junction had 6 bases not matched to a gene; V was cut back by 4 bases and J by 7 bases. Per germline, CDR1 LGHDT and CDR2 YNNKEL (reference sequence). CDR3 length: 15 residues. The CDR3 loop reads CASSPTSGTVGELFF. The CDR3 nucleotides are TGTGCCAGCAGCCCCACTAGCGGGACAGTCGGGGAGCTGTTTTTT.

This clonotype was counted ten times or more. The chain joins TRBV19 to TRBJ1-4; D uncertain. The CDR3 consists of 14 residues. Germline CDR1 is LNHDA and CDR2 is SQIVND (reference sequence). V lost 5 bases to trimming and J lost 2 bases, with 9 bases between them. CDR3: CASSPDWTNEKLFF. DNA for the CDR3: TGTGCCAGTAGTCCGGACTGGACTAATGAAAAACTGTTTTTT. Filled out from reference TRBV19 and TRBJ1-4, the complete variable domain reads DGGITQSPKYLFRKEGQNVTLSCEQNLNHDAMYWYRQDPGQGLRLIYYSQIVNDFQKGDIAEGYSVSREKKESFPLTVTSAQKNPTAFYLCASSPDWTNEKLFFGSGTQLSVL.

The table lists this clonotype with a few counts. The chain employs TRBV29-1 and TRBJ2-7; the D gene is possibly TRBD1 (6 bases). Deletions cut 6 bases from V and 3 bases from J, with 21 bases between. This CDR3 region has 15 residues. Germline assignment: CDR1 SQVTM and CDR2 ANQGSEA. The CDR3 region is CSVEKLDSNDYEQYF. CDR3 DNA: TGCAGCGTAGAGAAATTGGACAGTAATGACTACGAGCAGTACTTC.

To note about this clonotype: A much larger clone sits a single nucleotide away, making a read error possible. This chain links TRBV7-9 with TRBJ2-5; D uncertain. Germline V CDR1 and CDR2: SEHNR, FQNEAQ (reference sequence). V was pared by 2 bases and J by 7 bases, with 11 bases between. The CDR3 consists of 13 residues. CDR3 DNA: TGTGCCAGCAGCTTATGGGCGGAAGGGACCCAGTACTTC. Its protein is CASSLWAEGTQYF.

This chain connects TRBV7-8 to TRBJ2-2, with 13 bases identical to TRBD2. V shed 8 bases and J 6 bases; nucleotides not matched to a gene: 9. CDR1 and CDR2 (germline): SGHVS, FQNEAQ. This CDR3 is built from 16 residues. CDR3 region: CASVLRTSGSPGELFF. The CDR3 DNA is TGTGCCAGCGTCTTAAGGACTAGCGGGAGCCCCGGGGAGCTGTTTTTT.

This clonotype has a handful of counts. The J gene is TRBJ2-2, the V gene TRBV7-9; TRBD2 aligns across 11 bases. The J segment lost 7 bases and the V segment lost 3 bases, leaving 13 bases of the junction unmatched. CDR1 is SEHNR, CDR2 FQNEAQ, per germline (reference sequence). This CDR3 region has 18 residues. CDR3: CASSFSRLAGRGNGELFF. CDR3 DNA sequence: TGTGCCAGCAGCTTCAGCCGACTAGCGGGAAGGGGGAACGGGGAGCTGTTTTTT.

This clonotype appeared many times. The V and J genes are TRBV30 and TRBJ1-2; no firm D call. The germline CDR1 and CDR2 sequences are GTSNPN and SVGIG (reference sequence). Deletions cut 1 base from V and 4 bases from J, with 10 bases between. The CDR3 is 13 amino acids. CDR3 protein: CAWSGDGGYGYTF. The CDR3 DNA is TGTGCCTGGAGTGGAGACGGAGGCTATGGCTACACCTTC.

The gene calls are TRBV5-4 and TRBJ2-1, with 9 bases fitting TRBD2. There are 17 residues in the CDR3. V shed 3 bases and J 6 bases; nucleotides not matched to a gene: 13. Per the germline V gene, CDR1 is SGHNT and CDR2 is YYREEE (reference sequence). CDR3: CASSYGTSTTGSNEQFF. The DNA for the CDR3 is TGTGCCAGCAGCTACGGGACTAGCACTACGGGGAGCAATGAGCAGTTCTTC.

This clonotype was counted ten times or more. J is TRBJ2-7 and V is TRBV13, with TRBD2 as a possible D gene (6 bases). The germline V gene has CDR1 PRHDT and CDR2 FYEKMQ (reference sequence). Trimming took off 2 bases at V and 7 bases at J, with 15 bases between the two ends. The CDR3 totals 14 residues. In DNA, the CDR3 is TGTGCCAGCAGCTTAAGGTACACCGCGGGGGAGCAGTACTTC. This gives the protein CASSLRYTAGEQYF. The complete variable domain, with remaining parts taken from reference TRBV13 and TRBJ2-7, reads AAGVIQSPRHLIKEKRETATLKCYPIPRHDTVYWYQQGPGQDPQFLISFYEKMQSDKGSIPDRFSAQQFSDYHSELNMSSLELGDSALYFCASSLRYTAGEQYFGPGTRLTVT.

This clonotype turned up a few times. The chain couples TRBV7-6 to TRBJ2-7, with D perhaps matching TRBD2 (7 bases). This CDR3 is built from 15 residues. With 3 bases removed from V and 2 bases from J, the gap between germline ends came to 14 bases. The germline CDR1 and CDR2 sequences are SGHVS and FNYEAQ. This chain's CDR3 is CASSFGGGSPYEQYF. Written as DNA, the CDR3 is TGTGCCAGCAGCTTTGGGGGCGGGAGCCCCTACGAGCAGTACTTC.

This chain uses TRBV6-2 or TRBV6-3 with TRBJ1-2; unclear D gene. V was cut by 5 bases and J by 4 bases, with 5 bases left in between. Germline CDR1 MNHEY, CDR2 SVGEGT. The length of the CDR3 is 11 residues. The CDR3 nucleotides are TGTGCCAGCAGTCCTTTCTATGGCTACACCTTC. This sequence encodes CASSPFYGYTF.

Many counts were recorded for this clonotype. This chain joins TRBV11-2 and TRBJ2-1, with unresolved D. The ends were cut back, 0 bases at V and 9 bases at J, with 9 bases in the middle. The germline V gene encodes CDR1 SGHAT and CDR2 FQNNGV. This CDR3 spans 13 amino acids. CDR3 in amino acids: CASSLDRASEQFF. CDR3 sequence (DNA): TGTGCCAGCAGCTTAGATCGGGCGAGTGAGCAGTTCTTC.

Many counts were recorded for this clonotype. The chain links TRBV28 to TRBJ1-2; maybe TRBD1 (5 bases). Trimming stripped 5 bases from V and 4 bases from J, with 14 bases between. The CDR3 is 14 residues long. Per germline, CDR1 MDHEN and CDR2 SYDVKM. CDR3 DNA: TGTGCCAGCAGTCGGGGACGGCTATTCTATGGCTACACCTTC. Protein sequence: CASSRGRLFYGYTF.

The chain links TRBV18 to TRBJ2-6, with 7 bases matching TRBD1. Germline V CDR1 and CDR2: KGHSH, LQKENI. V shed 4 bases, J shed 0 bases, and the junction held 3 bases outside the gene matches. The CDR3 spans 16 residues. The CDR3 DNA reads as TGTGCCAGCTCACAACGGACAGGCTCTGGGGCCAACGTCCTGACTTTC. It translates to CASSQRTGSGANVLTF.

V usage is TRBV2 and J usage is TRBJ2-5, with 7 bases fitting TRBD1. The CDR3 has 17 amino acids. The J segment lost 1 base and the V segment lost 7 bases, leaving 15 bases of the junction unmatched. The germline V gene encodes CDR1 SNHLY and CDR2 FYNNEI. The CDR3 reads CASTLYRPRDSQETQYF. CDR3 nucleotides: TGTGCCAGCACCCTCTACCGACCCCGGGACAGCCAAGAGACCCAGTACTTC.

The chain links TRBV7-2 to TRBJ2-7; D is perhaps TRBD1 (5 bases). This CDR3 is built from 20 residues. Per the germline V gene, CDR1 is SGHTA and CDR2 is FQGNSA. Trimming stripped 3 bases from V and 1 base from J, with 28 bases between. The CDR3 here is CASSLIGHPHGASRSYEQYF. The DNA of the CDR3 is TGTGCCAGCAGCTTGATAGGACATCCTCATGGGGCCTCTAGGTCCTACGAGCAGTACTTC. Variable domain in full (rest from reference TRBV7-2 and TRBJ2-7): GAGVSQSPSNKVTEKGKDVELRCDPISGHTALYWYRQSLGQGLEFLIYFQGNSAPDKSGLPSDRFSAERTGGSVSTLTIQRTQQEDSAVYLCASSLIGHPHGASRSYEQYFGPGTRLTVT.